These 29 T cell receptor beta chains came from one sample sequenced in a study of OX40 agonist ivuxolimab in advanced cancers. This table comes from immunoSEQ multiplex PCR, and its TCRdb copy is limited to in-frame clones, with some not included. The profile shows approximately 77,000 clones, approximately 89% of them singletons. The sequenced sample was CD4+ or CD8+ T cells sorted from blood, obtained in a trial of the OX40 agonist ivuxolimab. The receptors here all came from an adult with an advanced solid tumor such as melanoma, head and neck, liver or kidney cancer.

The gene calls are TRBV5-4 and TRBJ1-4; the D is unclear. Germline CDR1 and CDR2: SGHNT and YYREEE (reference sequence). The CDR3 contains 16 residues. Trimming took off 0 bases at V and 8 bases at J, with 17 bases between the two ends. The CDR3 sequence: CASSLAPGRLEEKLFF. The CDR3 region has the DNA TGTGCCAGCAGCTTGGCCCCCGGGCGATTAGAGGAAAAACTGTTTTTT.

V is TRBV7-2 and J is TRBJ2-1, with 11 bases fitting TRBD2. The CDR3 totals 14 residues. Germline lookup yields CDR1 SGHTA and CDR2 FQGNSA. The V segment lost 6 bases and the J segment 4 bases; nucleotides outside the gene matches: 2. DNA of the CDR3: TGTGCCAGCAGGCTAGCGGGGGGATACAATGAGCAGTTCTTC. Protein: CASRLAGGYNEQFF.

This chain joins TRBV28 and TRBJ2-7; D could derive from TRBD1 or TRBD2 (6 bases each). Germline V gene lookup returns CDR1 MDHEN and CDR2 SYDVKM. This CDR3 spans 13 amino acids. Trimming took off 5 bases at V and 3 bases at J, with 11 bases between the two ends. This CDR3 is CASSQGGFYEQYF. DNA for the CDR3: TGTGCCAGCAGTCAAGGGGGGTTCTACGAGCAGTACTTC.

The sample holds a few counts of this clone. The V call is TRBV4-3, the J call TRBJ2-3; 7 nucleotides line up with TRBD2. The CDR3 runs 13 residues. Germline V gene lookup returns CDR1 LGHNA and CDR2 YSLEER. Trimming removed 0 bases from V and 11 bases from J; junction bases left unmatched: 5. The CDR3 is CASSQDLGGGQYF. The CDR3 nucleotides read TGCGCCAGCAGCCAAGATCTTGGGGGGGGGCAGTATTTT.

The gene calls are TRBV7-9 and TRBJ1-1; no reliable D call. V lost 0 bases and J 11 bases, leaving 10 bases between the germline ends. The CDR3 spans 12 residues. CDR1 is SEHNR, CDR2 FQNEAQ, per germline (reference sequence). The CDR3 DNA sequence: TGTGCCAGCAGCTTAGCGTGGACTGCGGCTTTCTTT. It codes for CASSLAWTAAFF.

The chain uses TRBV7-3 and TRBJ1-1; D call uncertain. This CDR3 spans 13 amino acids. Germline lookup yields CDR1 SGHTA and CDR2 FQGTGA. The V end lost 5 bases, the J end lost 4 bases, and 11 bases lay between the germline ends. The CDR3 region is CASSPTKSTEAFF. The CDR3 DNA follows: TGTGCCAGCAGCCCAACAAAGAGCACTGAAGCTTTCTTT.

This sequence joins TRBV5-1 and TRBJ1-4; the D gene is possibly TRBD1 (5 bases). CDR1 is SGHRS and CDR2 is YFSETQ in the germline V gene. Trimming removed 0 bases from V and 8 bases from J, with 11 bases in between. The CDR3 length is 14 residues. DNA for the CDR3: TGCGCCAGCAGCTTGGTTCAGGGTGGCGAAAAACTGTTTTTT. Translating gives CASSLVQGGEKLFF. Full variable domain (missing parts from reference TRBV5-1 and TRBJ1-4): KAGVTQTPRYLIKTRGQQVTLSCSPISGHRSVSWYQQTPGQGLQFLFEYFSETQRNKGNFPGRFSGRQFSNSRSEMNVSTLELGDSALYLCASSLVQGGEKLFFGSGTQLSVL.

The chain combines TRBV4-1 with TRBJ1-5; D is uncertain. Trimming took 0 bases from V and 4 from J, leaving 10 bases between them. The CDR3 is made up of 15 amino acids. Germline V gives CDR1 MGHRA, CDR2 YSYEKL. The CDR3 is CASSQDLQGNQPQHF. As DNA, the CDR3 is TGCGCCAGCAGCCAAGACCTACAAGGAAATCAGCCCCAGCATTTT.

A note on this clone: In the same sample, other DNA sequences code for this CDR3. The CDR3 nucleotides are TGCGCCAGCAGTGATTTAAGGCGACAGGGGAAGTACGAGCAGTACTTC. It encodes CASSDLRRQGKYEQYF. The genes are TRBV10-2 and TRBJ2-7; the match to TRBD1 covers 8 bases. The germline V gene encodes CDR1 WSHSY and CDR2 SAAADI. The CDR3 loop spans 16 amino acids. Trimming removed 3 bases from V and 4 bases from J; junction bases left unmatched: 11.

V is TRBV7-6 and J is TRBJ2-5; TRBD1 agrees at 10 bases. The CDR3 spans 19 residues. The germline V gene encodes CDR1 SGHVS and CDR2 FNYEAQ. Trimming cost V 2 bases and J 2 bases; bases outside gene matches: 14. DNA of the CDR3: TGTGCCAGCAGCTTAAGATGGCTCCAGACAGGGGGCGGTCAAGAGACCCAGTACTTC. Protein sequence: CASSLRWLQTGGGQETQYF.

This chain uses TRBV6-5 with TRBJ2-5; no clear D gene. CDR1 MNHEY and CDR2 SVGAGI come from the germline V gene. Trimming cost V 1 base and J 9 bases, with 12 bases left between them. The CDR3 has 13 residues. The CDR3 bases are TGTGCCAGCAGTTACTGGGAACAAGGAGCCCAGTACTTC. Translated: CASSYWEQGAQYF.

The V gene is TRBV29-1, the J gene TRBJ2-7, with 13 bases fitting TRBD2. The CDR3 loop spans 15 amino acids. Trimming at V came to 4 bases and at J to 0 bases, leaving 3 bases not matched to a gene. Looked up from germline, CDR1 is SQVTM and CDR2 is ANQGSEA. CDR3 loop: CSVVTSGGNSYEQYF. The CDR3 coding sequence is TGCAGCGTTGTGACTAGCGGGGGGAACTCCTACGAGCAGTACTTC.

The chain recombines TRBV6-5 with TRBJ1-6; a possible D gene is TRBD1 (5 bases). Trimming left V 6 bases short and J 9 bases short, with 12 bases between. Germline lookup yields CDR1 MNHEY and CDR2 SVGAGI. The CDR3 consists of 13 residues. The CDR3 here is CASRLGRISPLHF. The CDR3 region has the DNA TGTGCCAGCAGATTGGGACGGATTTCACCCCTCCACTTT.

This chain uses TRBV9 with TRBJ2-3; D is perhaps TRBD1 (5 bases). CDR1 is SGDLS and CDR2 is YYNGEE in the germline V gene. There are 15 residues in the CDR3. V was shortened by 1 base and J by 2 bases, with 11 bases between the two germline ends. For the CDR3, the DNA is TGTGCCAGCAGCGTAATTGGGGCGTACACAGATACGCAGTATTTT. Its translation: CASSVIGAYTDTQYF.

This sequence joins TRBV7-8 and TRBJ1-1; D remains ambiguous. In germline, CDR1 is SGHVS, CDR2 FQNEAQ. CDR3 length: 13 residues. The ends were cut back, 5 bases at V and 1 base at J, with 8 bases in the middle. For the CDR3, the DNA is TGTGCCAGCAGCCGGGGTTCGAACACTGAAGCTTTCTTT. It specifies CASSRGSNTEAFF. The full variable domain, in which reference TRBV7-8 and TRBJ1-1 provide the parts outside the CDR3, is GAGVSQSPRYKVAKRGQDVALRCDPISGHVSLFWYQQALGQGPEFLTYFQNEAQLDKSGLPSDRFFAERPEGSVSTLKIQRTQQEDSAVYLCASSRGSNTEAFFGQGTRLTVV.

CDR3 loop: CASSSGHTKRKFF. Written as DNA, the CDR3 is TGTGCCAGCAGCTCGGGTCATACTAAACGGAAGTTCTTC. This chain links TRBV11-2 with TRBJ2-1, with D unclear. CDR1 and CDR2 from the germline V gene are SGHAT and FQNNGV. The ends were cut back, 4 bases at V and 14 bases at J, with 18 bases in the middle. The CDR3 spans 13 residues.

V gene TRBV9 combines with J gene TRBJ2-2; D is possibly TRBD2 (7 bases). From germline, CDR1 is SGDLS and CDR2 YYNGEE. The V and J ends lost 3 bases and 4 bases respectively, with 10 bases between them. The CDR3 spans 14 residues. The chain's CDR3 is CASSAGGPTGELFF. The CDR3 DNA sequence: TGTGCCAGCAGCGCGGGGGGCCCCACCGGGGAGCTGTTTTTT.

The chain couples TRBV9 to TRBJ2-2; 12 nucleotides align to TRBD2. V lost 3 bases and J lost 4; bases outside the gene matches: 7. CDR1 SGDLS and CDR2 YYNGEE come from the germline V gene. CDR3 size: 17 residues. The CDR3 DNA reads TGTGCCAGCAGCGCCCCTAGCGGGGGGGTGGGCACCGGGGAGCTGTTTTTT. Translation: CASSAPSGGVGTGELFF. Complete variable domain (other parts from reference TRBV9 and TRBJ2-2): DSGVTQTPKHLITATGQRVTLRCSPRSGDLSVYWYQQSLDQGLQFLIQYYNGEERAKGNILERFSAQQFPDLHSELNLSSLELGDSALYFCASSAPSGGVGTGELFFGEGSRLTVL.

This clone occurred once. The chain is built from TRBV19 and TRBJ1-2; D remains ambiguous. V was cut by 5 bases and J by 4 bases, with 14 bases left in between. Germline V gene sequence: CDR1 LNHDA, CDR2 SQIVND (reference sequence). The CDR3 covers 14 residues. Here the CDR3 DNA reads TGTGCCAGTAGTGCTCCTACTCGGAGCTATGGCTACACCTTC. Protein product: CASSAPTRSYGYTF.

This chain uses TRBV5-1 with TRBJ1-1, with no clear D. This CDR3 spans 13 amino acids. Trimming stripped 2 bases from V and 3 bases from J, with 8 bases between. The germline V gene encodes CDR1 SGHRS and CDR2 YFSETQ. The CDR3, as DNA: TGCGCCAGCAGCTTAAGACGGGACACTGAAGCTTTCTTT. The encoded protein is CASSLRRDTEAFF.

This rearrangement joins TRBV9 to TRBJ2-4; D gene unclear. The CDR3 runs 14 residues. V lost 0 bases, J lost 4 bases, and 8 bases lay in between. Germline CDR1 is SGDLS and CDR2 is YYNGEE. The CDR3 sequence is CASSVGTRKNIQYF. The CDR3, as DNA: TGTGCCAGCAGCGTAGGGACCCGAAAAAACATTCAGTACTTC.

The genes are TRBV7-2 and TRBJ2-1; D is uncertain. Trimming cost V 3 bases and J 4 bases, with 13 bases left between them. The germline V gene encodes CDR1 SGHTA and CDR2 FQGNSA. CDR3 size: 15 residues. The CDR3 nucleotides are TGTGCCAGCAGCTTCCGGACCGACAAATACAATGAGCAGTTCTTC. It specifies CASSFRTDKYNEQFF.

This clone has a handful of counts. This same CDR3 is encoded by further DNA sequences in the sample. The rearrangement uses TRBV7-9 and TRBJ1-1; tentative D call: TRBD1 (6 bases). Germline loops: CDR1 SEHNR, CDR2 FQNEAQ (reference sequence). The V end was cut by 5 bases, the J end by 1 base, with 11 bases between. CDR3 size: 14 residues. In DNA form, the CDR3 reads TGTGCCAGCAGCCTACAGGGTCCGAACACTGAAGCTTTCTTT. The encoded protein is CASSLQGPNTEAFF.

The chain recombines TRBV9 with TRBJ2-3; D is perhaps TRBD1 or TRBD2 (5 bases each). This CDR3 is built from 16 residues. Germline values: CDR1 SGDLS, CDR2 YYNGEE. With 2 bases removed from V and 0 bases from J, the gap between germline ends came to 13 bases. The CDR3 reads CASSVVRGFSTDTQYF. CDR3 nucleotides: TGTGCCAGCAGCGTTGTGAGGGGCTTCAGCACAGATACGCAGTATTTT.

This CDR3 is CASSENRNEQFF. CDR3 bases: TGTGCCAGCAGTGAAAATCGCAATGAGCAGTTCTTC. The chain joins TRBV2 to TRBJ2-1; D is ambiguous. Trimming removed 2 bases from V and 6 bases from J, with 5 bases in between. The germline V gene encodes CDR1 SNHLY and CDR2 FYNNEI. The CDR3 totals 12 residues.

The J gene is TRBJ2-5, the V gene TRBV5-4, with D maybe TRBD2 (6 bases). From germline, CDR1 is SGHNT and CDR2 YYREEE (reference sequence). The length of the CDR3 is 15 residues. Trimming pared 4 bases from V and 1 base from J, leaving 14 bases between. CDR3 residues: CASSPGVLPQETQYF. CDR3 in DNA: TGTGCCAGCAGCCCGGGGGTTCTTCCCCAAGAGACCCAGTACTTC.

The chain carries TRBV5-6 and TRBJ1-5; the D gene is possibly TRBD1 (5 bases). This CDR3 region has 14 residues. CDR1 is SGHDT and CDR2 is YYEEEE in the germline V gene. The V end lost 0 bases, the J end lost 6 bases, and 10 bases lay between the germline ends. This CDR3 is CASSLERGGQPQHF. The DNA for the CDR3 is TGTGCCAGCAGCTTGGAGAGGGGAGGTCAGCCCCAGCATTTT.

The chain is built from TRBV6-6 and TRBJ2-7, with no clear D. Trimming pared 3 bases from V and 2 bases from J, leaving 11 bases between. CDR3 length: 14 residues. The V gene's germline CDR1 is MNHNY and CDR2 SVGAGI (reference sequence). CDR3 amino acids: CASSYIATTYEQYF. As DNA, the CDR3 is TGTGCCAGCAGTTATATTGCGACGACCTACGAGCAGTACTTC.

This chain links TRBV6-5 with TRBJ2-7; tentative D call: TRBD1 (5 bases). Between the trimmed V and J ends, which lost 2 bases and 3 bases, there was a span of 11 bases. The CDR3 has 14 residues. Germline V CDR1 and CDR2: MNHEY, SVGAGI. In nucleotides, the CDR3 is TGTGCCAGCAGTTACCGTAGGGGTCTCTACGAGCAGTACTTC. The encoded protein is CASSYRRGLYEQYF.